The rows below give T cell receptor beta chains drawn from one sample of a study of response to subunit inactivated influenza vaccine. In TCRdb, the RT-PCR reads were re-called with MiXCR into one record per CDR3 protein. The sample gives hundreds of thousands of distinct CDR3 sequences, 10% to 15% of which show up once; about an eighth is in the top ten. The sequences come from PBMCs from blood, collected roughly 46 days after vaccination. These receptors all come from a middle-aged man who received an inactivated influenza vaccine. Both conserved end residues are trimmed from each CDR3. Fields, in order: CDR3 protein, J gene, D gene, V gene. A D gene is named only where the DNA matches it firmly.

ASSSHHSTDTQY	TRBJ2-3	NA	TRBV5-4
SARTGDGEQY	TRBJ2-7	TRBD1	TRBV20-1
ASSSRNTGELF	TRBJ2-2	NA	TRBV11-2
SVQVPAGANVLT	TRBJ2-6	NA	TRBV29-1
ASSPVVAQTLTDTQY	TRBJ2-3	NA	TRBV12-3/TRBV12-4
ASRIRDKGEKLF	TRBJ1-4	NA	TRBV12-3/TRBV12-4
SVGAGANTDTQY	TRBJ2-3	TRBD2	TRBV29-1
ASRQGHTEAF	TRBJ1-1	NA	TRBV6-2/TRBV6-3
ASSLGDNSPLH	TRBJ1-6	NA	TRBV5-6
ASSLSGPHNEQF	TRBJ2-1	NA	TRBV7-9
ASSPNGAAMNTEAF	TRBJ1-1	NA	TRBV12-3/TRBV12-4
ASSEALTNSPLH	TRBJ1-6	NA	TRBV6-1
ASSGDGEQY	TRBJ2-7	NA	TRBV7-9
ASSPGPTLAKNIQY	TRBJ2-4	NA	TRBV2
AITRTGGRDEQF	TRBJ2-1	TRBD1	TRBV10-3
ASSLVASGRYNVQF	TRBJ2-1	TRBD2	TRBV5-1
SVAGGRALNEQF	TRBJ2-1	TRBD2	TRBV29-1
ASSLGGTYSYEQY	TRBJ2-7	NA	TRBV5-1
ATSRDIPLDRRDQPQH	TRBJ1-5	NA	TRBV15
ASSSLDRDTQY	TRBJ2-3	NA	TRBV5-1
ASSLASPVQF	TRBJ2-1	NA	TRBV5-1
ASSQGGAPGNTIY	TRBJ1-3	NA	TRBV4-3
SAASGSPQQKTDTQY	TRBJ2-3	TRBD2	TRBV20-1
ASSFDQATEAF	TRBJ1-1	NA	TRBV12-3/TRBV12-4
ASSLQGGTGPDEQY	TRBJ2-7	NA	TRBV7-2
ASSLAGQSLYEQY	TRBJ2-7	TRBD1	TRBV5-1
ASSPVAGFNEQF	TRBJ2-1	NA	TRBV5-5
ASSFGVKGNSPLH	TRBJ1-6	NA	TRBV27
ASSEDPSGYT	TRBJ1-2	NA	TRBV5-1
ASSHLVWTGGTSYEQY	TRBJ2-7	TRBD1	TRBV14
ASSGGRAQETQY	TRBJ2-5	NA	TRBV2
ASSSLPGELF	TRBJ2-2	NA	TRBV12-3/TRBV12-4
ASSYSFGQGNSPLH	TRBJ1-6	TRBD1	TRBV6-5
ATSRERDYEQY	TRBJ2-7	NA	TRBV15
ASSLKGQGSKEAF	TRBJ1-1	TRBD1	TRBV7-9
SARGVGRLAGPRYPQY	TRBJ2-3	TRBD2	TRBV20-1
ASSLTPNAFAYEQY	TRBJ2-7	NA	TRBV5-1
SATGTSGSREQF	TRBJ2-1	TRBD2	TRBV20-1
ASSLAATSGADTQY	TRBJ2-3	TRBD2	TRBV5-1
ASSPGLAALTYEQY	TRBJ2-7	TRBD2	TRBV6-1
ASSLGRDRGRPQH	TRBJ1-5	TRBD1	TRBV7-8
ASSSNGVHEQF	TRBJ2-1	NA	TRBV5-1
ASSQDRNSLNEKLF	TRBJ1-4	NA	TRBV4-2
ASSLSPGRDETQY	TRBJ2-5	NA	TRBV5-1
ASSSGTGLDTEAF	TRBJ1-1	TRBD1	TRBV9
SAREIKDRGRAGANVLT	TRBJ2-6	TRBD1	TRBV20-1
ASFKGGNTGELF	TRBJ2-2	NA	TRBV6-2/TRBV6-3
SARDPSGTALNTQY	TRBJ2-3	TRBD1	TRBV20-1
ASSYPIQGLETQY	TRBJ2-5	TRBD1	TRBV6-5
SAVRSAQQAEQY	TRBJ2-7	NA	TRBV20-1
ASSFASGDDTEAF	TRBJ1-1	NA	TRBV5-1
ASSQDRDSYEQY	TRBJ2-7	NA	TRBV4-3
ASSPNLAGVGEQF	NA	TRBD2	TRBV5-1
ASSRDTEGRNTEAF	TRBJ1-1	NA	TRBV5-1